The T cell receptor beta chain described here comes from a study of T-cell memory formation after mild COVID-19. Germline V gives CDR1 SGHRS, CDR2 YFSETQ. V was pared by 7 bases and J by 4 bases, with 20 bases between. The CDR3 loop spans 15 amino acids. Study results and limitations: Pre-infection memory already had some responding clones, implying cross-reactive memory joined.

This clonotype turned up a few times. Its specificity is not known. Sample barcodes and UMIs were carried by the TCR alpha and TCR beta cDNA libraries that 5'RACE generated with constant-segment primers. TCRdb passed the 5' RACE reads through MiXCR, listing each CDR3 protein once. Counted here are under 250,000 distinct CDR3 sequences, around 10% occurring once; the ten biggest clones make up approximately 20%. The sequencing input was PBMCs or a T cell subset sorted from them (not recorded which). The rearrangement joins TRBV5-1 to TRBJ2-5, with D perhaps matching TRBD2 (7 bases). This clonotype was obtained from a man younger than 35 who had mild COVID-19 (a few samples of this study predate the infection). Cell type and time point are not known. Written as DNA, the CDR3 is TGCGCCAGCCGTGAACAGGGATGGGGGGGAGAGACCCAGTACTTC. It translates to CASREQGWGGETQYF.